A single sample gave rise to the 10 T cell receptor beta chains below, sequenced in a study of identical twins. Using its own MiXCR run on the 5' RACE reads, TCRdb lists one record per CDR3 protein. The sample comprises 450,000 or so distinct CDR3 sequences, roughly 13% of which are singletons, and approximately 1% rests with the top ten. The sample was also linked to a second study, of yellow fever vaccine responses in identical twins.

Material: CD4+ T cells sorted from blood. The receptors derive from a woman younger than 35 in good health.

This clonotype was picked up many times. V usage is TRBV7-8 and J usage is TRBJ2-7; 14 positions match TRBD2. This CDR3 has 18 residues. Germline CDR1 and CDR2: SGHVS and FQNEAQ. V lost 5 bases, J lost 4 bases, and 13 bases stayed unmatched. The CDR3 region is CASSRRAIGTSGSYEQYF. DNA for the CDR3: TGTGCCAGCAGCCGTCGTGCGATCGGGACTAGCGGGAGTTACGAGCAGTACTTC.

This rearrangement joins TRBV6-5 to TRBJ2-1; 9 bases line up with TRBD2. The CDR3 is 15 residues long. Germline trimming cut 0 bases from V and 10 bases from J; bases unmatched to any gene: 7. From germline, CDR1 is MNHEY and CDR2 SVGAGI. CDR3 coding DNA: TGTGCCAGCAGTTACTCGGGTAGCGGGAGACTAGAGCAGTTCTTC. Its translation is CASSYSGSGRLEQFF.

The gene calls are TRBV4-2 and TRBJ2-2; the D is unclear. V dropped 3 bases and J dropped 4 bases, with 15 bases sitting between them. CDR3 size: 16 residues. Germline V gene data show CDR1 as LGHNA and CDR2 as YNFKEQ. Here the CDR3 reads CASSQVLQVSTGELFF. The CDR3 DNA sequence: TGTGCCAGCAGCCAGGTACTGCAGGTTTCCACCGGGGAGCTGTTTTTT.

This clonotype was counted at least ten times. This chain connects TRBV5-1 to TRBJ2-7; D may be TRBD2 (5 bases). Germline V gene lookup returns CDR1 SGHRS and CDR2 YFSETQ. Trimming cost V 7 bases and J 3 bases, with 14 bases left between them. The CDR3 is 13 amino acids. Here the CDR3 reads CASGTERFYEQYF. For the CDR3, the DNA is TGCGCCAGCGGAACAGAGCGGTTCTACGAGCAGTACTTC.

This clonotype showed up just a few times. J is TRBJ2-1 and V is TRBV11-3; D is unresolved. Trimming removed 5 bases from V and 8 bases from J, with 16 bases in between. This CDR3 has 14 residues. Per germline, CDR1 SGHNT and CDR2 YENEEA. The CDR3 sequence is CASSPSPPSHEQFF. In DNA form, the CDR3 reads TGTGCCAGCAGCCCATCCCCCCCGTCGCATGAGCAGTTCTTC.

V is TRBV24-1 and J is TRBJ1-2; D is undetermined. The CDR3 is 14 residues long. V was trimmed by 7 bases and J by 4 bases, leaving 15 bases between them. In germline, CDR1 is KGHDR, CDR2 SFDVKD. The CDR3 DNA sequence: TGTGCCACCAGCACCCCAGGACCGATCTATGGCTACACCTTC. Its translation is CATSTPGPIYGYTF.

This sequence joins TRBV6-1 and TRBJ1-1; weak D call: TRBD1 (5 bases). The length of the CDR3 is 14 residues. The V end was cut by 4 bases, the J end by 5 bases, with 14 bases between. Germline lookup yields CDR1 MNHNS and CDR2 SASEGT. CDR3 in DNA: TGTGCCAGCAGTGGCCGACCCGGGGCAACTGAAGCTTTCTTT. Its translation: CASSGRPGATEAFF.

This clonotype was observed a few times. The chain employs TRBV10-3 and TRBJ2-5; no definite D call. Trimming left V 1 base short and J 7 bases short, with 7 bases between. There are 12 residues in the CDR3. Germline V CDR1 and CDR2: ENHRY, SYGVKD. CDR3 DNA: TGTGCCATCAGTGAGTTCTCGGGGACCCAGTACTTC. It translates to CAISEFSGTQYF.

This clonotype appeared a few times. The V gene is TRBV6-2 or TRBV6-3, the J gene TRBJ2-1; perhaps TRBD2 as D (6 bases). Per germline, CDR1 MNHEY and CDR2 SVGEGT. The V gene lost 0 bases and the J gene lost 9 bases, with 12 bases spanning the gap. CDR3 length: 14 residues. The CDR3 nucleotides are TGTGCCAGCAGTTACTCCACACGGGGGTCTGAGCAGTTCTTC. Translation: CASSYSTRGSEQFF.

This clonotype was counted at least ten times. The rearrangement links TRBV11-1 to TRBJ2-1, with a tentative D call TRBD2 (6 bases). V was shortened by 3 bases and J by 0 bases, with 9 bases between the two germline ends. Germline V gene lookup returns CDR1 SGHAT and CDR2 FQDESV (reference sequence). The CDR3 covers 15 residues. CDR3 in DNA: TGTGCCAGCAGCTTCGCGGGAAGCTCCTACAATGAGCAGTTCTTC. It is translated as CASSFAGSSYNEQFF.